The next 3 T cell receptor beta chains were all read from a single sample in a study of PD-1 blockade in classical Hodgkin lymphoma. Some clones are missing from TCRdb's copy, which holds only in-frame ones; the method was immunoSEQ multiplex PCR. The data show fewer than 15,000 clones, about 87% seen once. Patients all relapsed after autologous stem cell transplantation, and there was variation in brentuximab vedotin exposure. The source was peripheral blood mononuclear cells (PBMCs), collected at baseline. The source of these receptors is a human donor with classical Hodgkin lymphoma.

The J gene is TRBJ2-7, the V gene TRBV19, with 12 bases that match TRBD2. Looked up from germline, CDR1 is LNHDA and CDR2 is SQIVND (reference sequence). The CDR3 contains 16 residues. The J segment lost 0 bases and the V segment lost 6 bases, leaving 6 bases of the junction unmatched. The CDR3 here is CASRKGLAGSSYEQYF. The CDR3 bases are TGTGCCAGTAGGAAAGGACTAGCGGGAAGCTCCTACGAGCAGTACTTC.

This sequence joins TRBV6-1 and TRBJ1-2; D is unresolved. V gave up 4 bases and J gave up 4 bases, with 13 bases separating them. This CDR3 has 14 residues. Germline V CDR1 and CDR2: MNHNS, SASEGT. CDR3 sequence reads: CASSGHYLTYGYTF. The CDR3 DNA is TGTGCCAGCAGTGGACATTACCTTACCTATGGCTACACCTTC.

The V call is TRBV6-1, the J call TRBJ2-7; weak D call: TRBD1 (6 bases). The CDR3 is made up of 14 amino acids. The ends were cut back, 5 bases at V and 3 bases at J, with 14 bases in the middle. The germline V gene encodes CDR1 MNHNS and CDR2 SASEGT. The DNA of the CDR3 is TGTGCCAGCAGTTCCGGGACACGGGACTACGAGCAGTACTTC. As protein: CASSSGTRDYEQYF.